This T cell receptor (beta chain) was found in a study of T cells after posttransplantation cyclophosphamide. Generated by immunoSEQ multiplex PCR, the TCRdb table keeps only in-frame clones and is missing some. This sample comprises thousands of clones, none seen once only. This clone was recorded many times. The germline V and J ends were trimmed by 4 bases and 5 bases, with 12 bases remaining between them. The CDR3 covers 13 residues. Germline assignment: CDR1 SGDLS and CDR2 YYNGEE. A marrow graft followed busulfan-fludarabine conditioning, with cyclophosphamide on days +3 and +4. This TCR derives from a female patient aged 50 to 60 who received an allogeneic stem cell transplant from a related donor, was CMV-positive, and had no GVHD. Some T cells may trace back to the graft donor. The starting material was PBMCs, obtained 32 days after allogeneic stem cell transplant with posttransplant cyclophosphamide. The chain couples TRBV9 to TRBJ1-2; tentatively, D is TRBD1 (5 bases). CDR3 in amino acids: CASSRGRLYGYTF. CDR3 sequence (DNA): TGTGCCAGCAGCAGGGGCCGCCTATATGGCTACACCTTC.